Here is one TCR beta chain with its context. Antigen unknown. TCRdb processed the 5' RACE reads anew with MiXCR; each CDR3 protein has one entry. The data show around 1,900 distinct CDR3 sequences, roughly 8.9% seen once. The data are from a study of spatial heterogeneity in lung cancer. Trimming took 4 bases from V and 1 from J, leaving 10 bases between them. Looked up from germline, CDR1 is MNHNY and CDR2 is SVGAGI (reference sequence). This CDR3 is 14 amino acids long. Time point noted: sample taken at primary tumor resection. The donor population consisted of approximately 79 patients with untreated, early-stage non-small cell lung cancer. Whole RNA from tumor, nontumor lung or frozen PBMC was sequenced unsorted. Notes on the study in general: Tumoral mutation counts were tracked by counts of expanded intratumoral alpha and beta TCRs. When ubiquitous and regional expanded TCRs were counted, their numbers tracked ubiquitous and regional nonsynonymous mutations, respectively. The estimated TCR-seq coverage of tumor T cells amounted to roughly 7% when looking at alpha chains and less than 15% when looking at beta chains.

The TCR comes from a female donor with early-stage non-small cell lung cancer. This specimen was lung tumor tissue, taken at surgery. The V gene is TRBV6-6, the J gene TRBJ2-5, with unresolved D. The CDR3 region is CASSSTKPQETQYF. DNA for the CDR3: TGTGCCAGCAGTTCCACTAAACCCCAAGAGACCCAGTACTTC.